This T cell receptor beta chain originates from a study of cytomegalovirus exposure and HLA in healthy donors. V was clipped by 3 bases and J by 5 bases; unmatched bases: 3. Germline lookup yields CDR1 SGHRS and CDR2 YFSETQ. The CDR3 is made up of 16 amino acids. Regarding this clone: Its antigen is not identified.

Vbeta (60) and Jbeta (13) primers were used in the PCR. Original processing methods: Approximately 11 million of tens of millions of unique TCR beta chains were shared, per a later count. Using immunoSEQ multiplex PCR, the repertoire was profiled, and TCRdb retains in-frame clones only, with some absent. V and J calls and clone size come straight from that table; D and trimming were deduced from the DNA. The sample yields some 150,000 clones, around 80% seen once. Overall study findings and caveats: Serostatus for CMV was the only available immune exposure information.

The sample comprised PBMCs. V gene TRBV5-1 combines with J gene TRBJ1-6; 12 positions agree with TRBD1. The clonotype comes from a female donor in good health and CMV-seropositive. Written as DNA, the CDR3 is TGCGCCAGCAGCTCGGGACAGGGGGCCGATAATTCACCCCTCCACTTT. It translates to CASSSGQGADNSPLHF.